This T cell receptor beta chain was documented in a study of T cell responses to AZD1222 COVID-19 vaccine. Findings of the study overall: Spike-specific TCR breadth and depth rose after two AZD1222 doses. Targets within unmutated variant regions were reportedly found for nearly half of spike-specific TCRs.

Here immunoSEQ multiplex PCR was the method, and the copy in TCRdb shows in-frame clones only, minus some. The table has 95,000 to 150,000 clones, 86% seen once. Regarding this clone: Its antigen is currently unknown.

Germline CDR1 and CDR2: SGHTA and FQGNSA. V lost 5 bases and J lost 5, with 15 bases in between. The CDR3 length is 15 residues. The clonotype was recovered from an adult who received the AZD1222 COVID-19 vaccine. The chain joins TRBV7-2 to TRBJ1-4; TRBD1 might be the D (5 bases). The sample consisted of peripheral blood, taken 28 days after the second AZD1222 dose. For the CDR3, the DNA is TGTGCCAGCAGCACCCGCGGACACGAGAATGAAAAACTGTTTTTT. Protein product: CASSTRGHENEKLFF.